These 4 T cell receptor beta chains originate from one sample sequenced in a study of T-cell memory formation after mild COVID-19. Each CDR3 protein gets one entry after TCRdb re-called the 5' RACE reads with MiXCR. The sample lists roughly 250,000 distinct CDR3 sequences, 16% occurring once. Source material: PBMCs or a T cell subset sorted from them (not recorded which). All receptors come from a man in his late teens or twenties who had mild COVID-19 (a few samples of this study predate the infection). Cell type and time point are not known.

Comments on this clonotype: Compared with germline, one end of the junction differs, possibly owing to a read error. The chain links TRBV20-1 to TRBJ2-5; 10 bases are shared with TRBD1. Germline V lookup: CDR1 DFQATT, CDR2 SNEGSKA (reference sequence). The CDR3 has 15 residues. CDR3 DNA: TGCAGCGAAAGGAAGCGGACAGGGGGAGAAGAGGCCCAGTACTTC. The encoded protein is CSERKRTGGEEAQYF.

With respect to this clonotype: Sequence at one end of the junction differs from germline and may be a read error. The gene calls are TRBV20-1 and TRBJ2-3; perhaps TRBD2 as D (6 bases). Germline CDR1 is DFQATT and CDR2 is SNEGSKA (reference sequence). This CDR3 spans 14 amino acids. The CDR3 here is CSARVPTSTDTQYF. The CDR3 DNA follows: TGCAGTGCTAGAGTGCCTACTAGCACAGACACGCAGTATTTT.

This clonotype occurred a few times. The chain carries TRBV2 and TRBJ2-2, with 8 bases identical to TRBD2. There are 13 residues in the CDR3. Looked up from germline, CDR1 is SNHLY and CDR2 is FYNNEI. Trimming cost V 11 bases and J 7 bases; bases outside gene matches: 9. The chain's CDR3 is CASTTSVGGELFF. In DNA form, the CDR3 reads TGTGCCTCGACGACTAGCGTTGGCGGGGAGCTGTTTTTT.

The CDR3 reads CATQGVTSSYEQYF. The DNA of the CDR3 is TGTGCCACCCAAGGCGTCACTAGCTCCTACGAGCAGTACTTC. This rearrangement joins TRBV27 to TRBJ2-7; D is perhaps TRBD2 (5 bases). Between the trimmed V and J ends, which lost 10 bases and 0 bases, there was a span of 16 bases. The germline V gene encodes CDR1 MNHEY and CDR2 SMNVEV (reference sequence). CDR3 size: 14 residues.